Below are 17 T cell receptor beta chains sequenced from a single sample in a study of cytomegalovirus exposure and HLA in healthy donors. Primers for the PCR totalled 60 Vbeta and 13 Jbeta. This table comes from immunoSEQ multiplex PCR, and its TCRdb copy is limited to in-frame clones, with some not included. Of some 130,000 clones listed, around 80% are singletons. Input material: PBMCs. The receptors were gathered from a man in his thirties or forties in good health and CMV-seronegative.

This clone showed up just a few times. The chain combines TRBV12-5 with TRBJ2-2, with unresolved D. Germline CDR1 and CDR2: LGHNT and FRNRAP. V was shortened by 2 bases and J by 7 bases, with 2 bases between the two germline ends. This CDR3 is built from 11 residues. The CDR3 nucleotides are TGTGCTAGTGGTTTGCACGGGGAGCTGTTTTTT. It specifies CASGLHGELFF.

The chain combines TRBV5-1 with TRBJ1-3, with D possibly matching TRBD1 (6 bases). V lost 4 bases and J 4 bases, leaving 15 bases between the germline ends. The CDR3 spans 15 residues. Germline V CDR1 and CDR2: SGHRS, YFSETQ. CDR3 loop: CASSPTGTQGNTIYF. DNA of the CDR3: TGCGCCAGCAGCCCCACCGGGACACAGGGAAACACCATATATTTT.

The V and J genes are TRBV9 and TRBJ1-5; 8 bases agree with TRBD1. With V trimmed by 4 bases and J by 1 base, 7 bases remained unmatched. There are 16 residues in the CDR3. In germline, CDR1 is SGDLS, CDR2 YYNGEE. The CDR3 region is CASSPGTGGSNQPQHF. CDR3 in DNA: TGTGCCAGCAGCCCAGGGACAGGAGGGAGCAATCAGCCCCAGCATTTT.

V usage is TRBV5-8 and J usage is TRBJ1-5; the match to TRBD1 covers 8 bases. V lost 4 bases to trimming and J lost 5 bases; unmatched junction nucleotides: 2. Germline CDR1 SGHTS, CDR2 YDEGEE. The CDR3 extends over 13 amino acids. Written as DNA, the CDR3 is TGTGCCAGCAGCGACAGGGGCGATCAGCCCCAGCATTTT. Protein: CASSDRGDQPQHF.

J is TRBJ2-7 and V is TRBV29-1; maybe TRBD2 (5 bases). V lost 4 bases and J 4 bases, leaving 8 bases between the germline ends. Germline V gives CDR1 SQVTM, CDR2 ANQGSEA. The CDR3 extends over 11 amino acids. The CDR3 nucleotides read TGCAGCGTTGGACGGGGTTACGAGCAGTACTTC. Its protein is CSVGRGYEQYF.

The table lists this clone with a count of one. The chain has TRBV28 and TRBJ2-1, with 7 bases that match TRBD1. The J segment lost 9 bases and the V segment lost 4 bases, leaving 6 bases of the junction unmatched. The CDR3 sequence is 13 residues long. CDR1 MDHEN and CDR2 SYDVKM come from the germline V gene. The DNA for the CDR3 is TGTGCCAGCAGTTCCCAGACAGGGAGTGAGCAGTTCTTC. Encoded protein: CASSSQTGSEQFF. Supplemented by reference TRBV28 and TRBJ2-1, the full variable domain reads DVKVTQSSRYLVKRTGEKVFLECVQDMDHENMFWYRQDPGLGLRLIYFSYDVKMKEKGDIPEGYSVSREKKERFSLILESASTNQTSMYLCASSSQTGSEQFFGPGTRLTVL.

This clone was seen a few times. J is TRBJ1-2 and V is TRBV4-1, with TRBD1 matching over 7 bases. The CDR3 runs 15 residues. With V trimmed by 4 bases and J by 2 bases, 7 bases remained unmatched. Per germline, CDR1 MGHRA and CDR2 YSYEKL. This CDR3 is CASSPRQGGNYGYTF. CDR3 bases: TGCGCCAGCAGCCCCCGACAGGGAGGCAACTATGGCTACACCTTC.

Here the CDR3 DNA reads TGCGCCAGCAGCCAATCACTAGCGGGGTGGAATGAGCAGTTCTTC. This translates into CASSQSLAGWNEQFF. This chain connects TRBV4-1 to TRBJ2-1; 10 bases fit TRBD2. CDR1 MGHRA and CDR2 YSYEKL come from the germline V gene. Trimming took 2 bases from V and 7 from J; bases not matched to a gene: 5. This CDR3 has 15 amino acids.

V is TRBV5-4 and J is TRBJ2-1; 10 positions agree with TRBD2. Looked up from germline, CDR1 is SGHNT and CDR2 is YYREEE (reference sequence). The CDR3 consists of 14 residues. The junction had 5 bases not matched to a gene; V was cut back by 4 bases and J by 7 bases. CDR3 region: CASSQAGGPNEQFF. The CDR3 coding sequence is TGTGCCAGCAGCCAAGCGGGAGGGCCAAATGAGCAGTTCTTC. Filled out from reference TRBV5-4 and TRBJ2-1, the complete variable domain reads ETGVTQSPTHLIKTRGQQVTLRCSSQSGHNTVSWYQQALGQGPQFIFQYYREEENGRGNFPPRFSGLQFPNYSSELNVNALELDDSALYLCASSQAGGPNEQFFGPGTRLTVL.

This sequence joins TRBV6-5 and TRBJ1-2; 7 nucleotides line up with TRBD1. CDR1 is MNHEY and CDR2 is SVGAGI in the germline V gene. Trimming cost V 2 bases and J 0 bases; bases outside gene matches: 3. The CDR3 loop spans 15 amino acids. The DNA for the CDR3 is TGTGCCAGCAGTTACCCTCAGGGGGCTAACTATGGCTACACCTTC. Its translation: CASSYPQGANYGYTF.

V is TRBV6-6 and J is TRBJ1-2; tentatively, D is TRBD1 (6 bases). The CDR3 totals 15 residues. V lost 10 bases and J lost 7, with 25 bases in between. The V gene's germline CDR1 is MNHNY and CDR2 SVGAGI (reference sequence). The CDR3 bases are TGTGCCACGACCTCACAGGGAAAGGGGGAACTTGGCTACACCTTC. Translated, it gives CATTSQGKGELGYTF.

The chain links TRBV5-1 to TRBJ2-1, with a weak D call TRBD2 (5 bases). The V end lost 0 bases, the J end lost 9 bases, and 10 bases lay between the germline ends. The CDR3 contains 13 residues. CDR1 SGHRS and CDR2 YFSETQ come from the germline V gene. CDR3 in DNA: TGCGCCAGCAGCTTGGCCGGCGGGTTTGAGCAGTTCTTC. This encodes CASSLAGGFEQFF.

Written as DNA, the CDR3 is TGCGCCAGCAGCATGACAGGGGATGATACGCAGTATTTT. It encodes CASSMTGDDTQYF. V and J are TRBV5-1 and TRBJ2-3; the match to TRBD1 covers 8 bases. CDR3 length equals 13 residues. The germline V gene encodes CDR1 SGHRS and CDR2 YFSETQ. V trimming: 4 bases; J trimming: 6 bases; junction bases outside the gene matches: 4.

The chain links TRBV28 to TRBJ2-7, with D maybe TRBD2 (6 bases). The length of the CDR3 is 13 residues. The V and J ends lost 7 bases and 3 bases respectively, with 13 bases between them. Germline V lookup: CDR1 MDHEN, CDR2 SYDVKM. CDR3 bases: TGTGCCAGCAACCGGAGGGGAGACTACGAGCAGTACTTC. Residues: CASNRRGDYEQYF.

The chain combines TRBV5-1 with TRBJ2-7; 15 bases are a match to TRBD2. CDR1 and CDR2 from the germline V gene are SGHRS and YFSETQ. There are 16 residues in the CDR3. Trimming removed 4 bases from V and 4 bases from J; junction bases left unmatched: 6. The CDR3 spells CASSRTSGRAVYEQYF. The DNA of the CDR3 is TGCGCCAGCAGCCGGACTAGCGGGAGGGCCGTGTACGAGCAGTACTTC.

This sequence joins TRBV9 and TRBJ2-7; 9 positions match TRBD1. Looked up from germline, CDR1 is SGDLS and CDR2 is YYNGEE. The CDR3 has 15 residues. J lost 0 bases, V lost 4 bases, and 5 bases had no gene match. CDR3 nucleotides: TGTGCCAGCAGCCTTGGGACAGGGAGCTCCTACGAGCAGTACTTC. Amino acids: CASSLGTGSSYEQYF.

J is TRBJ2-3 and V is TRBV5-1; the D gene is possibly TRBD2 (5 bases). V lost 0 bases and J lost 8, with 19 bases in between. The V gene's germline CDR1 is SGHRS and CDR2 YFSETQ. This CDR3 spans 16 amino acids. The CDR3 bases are TGCGCCAGCAGCTTGGGACCAGCACTCGAGGGAAGTACGCAGTATTTT. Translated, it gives CASSLGPALEGSTQYF.